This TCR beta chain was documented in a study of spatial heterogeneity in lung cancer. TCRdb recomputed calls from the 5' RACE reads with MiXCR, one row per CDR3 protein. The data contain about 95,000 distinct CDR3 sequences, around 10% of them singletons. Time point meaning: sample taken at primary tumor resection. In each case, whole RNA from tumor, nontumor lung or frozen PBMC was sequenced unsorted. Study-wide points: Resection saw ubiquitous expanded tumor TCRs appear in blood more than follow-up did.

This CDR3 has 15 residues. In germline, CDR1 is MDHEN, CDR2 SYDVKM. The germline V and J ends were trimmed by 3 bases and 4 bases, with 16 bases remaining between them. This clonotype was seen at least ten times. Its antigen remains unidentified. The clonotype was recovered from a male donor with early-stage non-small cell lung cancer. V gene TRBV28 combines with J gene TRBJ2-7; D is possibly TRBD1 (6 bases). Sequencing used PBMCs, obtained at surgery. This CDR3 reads CASSFSSARGYEQYF. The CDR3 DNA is TGTGCCAGCAGTTTTTCGTCCGCGAGGGGGTACGAGCAGTACTTC.